A selection of T cell receptor beta chains follows, all from one sample in a study of cytomegalovirus exposure and HLA in healthy donors. Using immunoSEQ multiplex PCR, the repertoire was profiled, and TCRdb retains in-frame clones only, with some absent. This sample carries about 200,000 clones, 79% of them seen once, and the ten largest clones take 0.39%. The sequenced sample was PBMCs. The source is a male donor in good health and CMV-seropositive. The conserved cysteine and the conserved F or W are not part of the CDR3 here.

J,V,CDR3
TRBJ1-5,TRBV28,ASTLQGTNQPQH
TRBJ1-1,TRBV6-5,ASSSRTGDTEAF
TRBJ1-2,TRBV4-3,ASSQETRRVGYT
TRBJ2-2,TRBV19,ATSRTGLDTGELF
TRBJ1-4,TRBV6-5,ASSLKGAVNEKLF
TRBJ2-1,TRBV18,ASSPSTGQAYNEQF
NA,TRBV7-8,ASSWDRREQY
TRBJ1-2,TRBV11-2,ASSLVWTFGYT
TRBJ2-4,TRBV19,ASSSPRAKNIQY
TRBJ2-3,TRBV9,ASSVSTGQDTQY
TRBJ2-2,TRBV6-4,ASSTRPYSGELF
TRBJ1-1,TRBV7-2,ASSPRRQRNTEAF
TRBJ1-5,TRBV18,ASSPGTGGNQPQH
TRBJ2-7,TRBV2,ASSDYGGDEQY
TRBJ2-2,TRBV18,ASSPRTGDTGELF
TRBJ2-5,TRBV14,ASSQDESRGWETQY
TRBJ1-2,TRBV4-2,ASSQDSTNYGYT
TRBJ2-7,TRBV28,ASSLVGGAGGSNEQY
TRBJ2-1,TRBV7-9,ASSNSTGVEQF
TRBJ2-3,TRBV11-1,ASSLRLAGASPDTQY
TRBJ1-6,TRBV9,ASSVEWGEGSPLH
TRBJ2-7,TRBV9,ASSVEGLAGVREQY
TRBJ2-2,TRBV7-2,ASSLVLGGGARTGELF
TRBJ2-3,TRBV7-9,ASSLGELRGADTQY
TRBJ2-1,TRBV6-6,ASSPGGQEF
TRBJ2-3,TRBV7-7,ASSLAHEGTDTQY
TRBJ2-6,TRBV5-6,ASSTGDGANVLT
TRBJ1-5,TRBV9,ASSEGTVGQPQH
TRBJ1-2,TRBV4-2,ASSPRDGGFSGYT
TRBJ2-7,TRBV7-9,ASSLDPRLEFSEQY
TRBJ1-1,TRBV7-2,ASTGSTEAF
TRBJ2-2,TRBV4-1,ASSQEKSARRGTGELF
TRBJ2-1,TRBV5-4,ASSPGRAEQF